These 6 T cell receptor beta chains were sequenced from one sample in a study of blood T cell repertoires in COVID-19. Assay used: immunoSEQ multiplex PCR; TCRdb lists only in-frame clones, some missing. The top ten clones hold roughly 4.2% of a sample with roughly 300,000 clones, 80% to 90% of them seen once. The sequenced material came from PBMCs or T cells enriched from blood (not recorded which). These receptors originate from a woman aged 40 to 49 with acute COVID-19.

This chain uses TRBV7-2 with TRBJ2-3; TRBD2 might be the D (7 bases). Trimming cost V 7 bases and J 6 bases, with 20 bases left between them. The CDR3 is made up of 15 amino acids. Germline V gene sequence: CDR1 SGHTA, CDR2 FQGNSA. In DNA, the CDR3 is TGTGCCAGCAATCTAGGGGGGGGAGGGGCGGATACGCAGTATTTT. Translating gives CASNLGGGGADTQYF. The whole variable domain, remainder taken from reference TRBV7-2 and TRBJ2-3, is GAGVSQSPSNKVTEKGKDVELRCDPISGHTALYWYRQSLGQGLEFLIYFQGNSAPDKSGLPSDRFSAERTGGSVSTLTIQRTQQEDSAVYLCASNLGGGGADTQYFGPGTRLTVL.

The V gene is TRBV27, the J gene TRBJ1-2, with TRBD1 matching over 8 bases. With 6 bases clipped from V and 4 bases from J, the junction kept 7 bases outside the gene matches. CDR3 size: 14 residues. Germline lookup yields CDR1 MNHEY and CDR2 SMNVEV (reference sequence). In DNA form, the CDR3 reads TGTGCCAGCAGGCTTGGGACAGGCAGCTATGGCTACACCTTC. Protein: CASRLGTGSYGYTF.

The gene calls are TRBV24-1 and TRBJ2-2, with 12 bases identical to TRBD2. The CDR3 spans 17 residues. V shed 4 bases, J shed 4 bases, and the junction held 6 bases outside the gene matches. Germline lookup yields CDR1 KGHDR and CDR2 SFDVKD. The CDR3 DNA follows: TGTGCCACCAGTGACCCGGGACTAGCGGGTTTCACCGGGGAGCTGTTTTTT. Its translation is CATSDPGLAGFTGELFF.

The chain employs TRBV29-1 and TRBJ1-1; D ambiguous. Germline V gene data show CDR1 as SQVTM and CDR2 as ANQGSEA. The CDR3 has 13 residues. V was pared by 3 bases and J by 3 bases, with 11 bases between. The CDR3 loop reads CSVESYSYTEAFF. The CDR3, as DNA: TGCAGCGTTGAGAGTTACAGTTACACTGAAGCTTTCTTT.

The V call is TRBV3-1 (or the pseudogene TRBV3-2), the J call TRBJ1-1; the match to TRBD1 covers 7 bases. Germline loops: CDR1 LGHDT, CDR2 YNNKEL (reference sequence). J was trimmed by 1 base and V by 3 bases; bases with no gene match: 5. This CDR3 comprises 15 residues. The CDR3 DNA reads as TGTGCCAGCAGCCACGGCAGGGGGGAGAACACTGAAGCTTTCTTT. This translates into CASSHGRGENTEAFF.

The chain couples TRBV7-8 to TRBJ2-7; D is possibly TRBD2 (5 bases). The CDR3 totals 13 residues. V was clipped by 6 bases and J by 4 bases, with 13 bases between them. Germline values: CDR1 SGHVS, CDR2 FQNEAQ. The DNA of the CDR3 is TGTGCCAGCAGTTTCGGGGAACTTTACGAGCAGTACTTC. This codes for CASSFGELYEQYF.